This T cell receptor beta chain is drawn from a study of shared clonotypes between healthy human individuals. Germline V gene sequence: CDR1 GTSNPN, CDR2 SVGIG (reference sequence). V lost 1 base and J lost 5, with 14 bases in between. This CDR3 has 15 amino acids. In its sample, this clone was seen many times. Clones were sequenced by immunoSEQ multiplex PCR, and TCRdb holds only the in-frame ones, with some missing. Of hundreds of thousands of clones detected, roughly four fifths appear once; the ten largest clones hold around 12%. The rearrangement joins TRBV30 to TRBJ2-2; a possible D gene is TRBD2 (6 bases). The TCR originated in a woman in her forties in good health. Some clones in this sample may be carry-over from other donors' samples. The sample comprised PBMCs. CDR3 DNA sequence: TGTGCCTGGAGTGGCAGCTCGCGGGATACCGGGGAGCTGTTTTTT. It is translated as CAWSGSSRDTGELFF. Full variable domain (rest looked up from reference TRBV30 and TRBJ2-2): SQTIHQWPATLVQPVGSPLSLECTVEGTSNPNLYWYRQAAGRGLQLLFYSVGIGQISSEVPQNLSASRPQDRQFILSSKKLLLSDSGFYLCAWSGSSRDTGELFFGEGSRLTVL.